This passage covers 14 T cell receptor beta chains from one sample sequenced in a study of blood T cell repertoires in COVID-19. TCRdb keeps only in-frame clones here, not all; method: immunoSEQ multiplex PCR. The sample carries 120,000 to 150,000 clones, over 75% recorded once. The sample taken for sequencing was peripheral blood. The receptors here all came from a man aged 60 to 75 with active or convalescent COVID-19.

Comment on this clone: This sample also contains other DNA sequences that code for the same CDR3. The gene calls are TRBV6-5 and TRBJ2-7; possibly TRBD1 for D (6 bases). V lost 6 bases, J lost 4 bases, and 10 bases lay in between. Germline CDR1 and CDR2: MNHEY and SVGAGI. The CDR3 sequence is 12 residues long. CDR3 bases: TGTGCCAGCAGGACAGGTAGTTACGAGCAGTACTTC. Translation gives CASRTGSYEQYF.

The chain uses TRBV5-5 and TRBJ1-3; D is perhaps TRBD1 (6 bases). Germline V gives CDR1 SGHKS, CDR2 YYEKEE (reference sequence). The CDR3 contains 15 residues. Trimming removed 4 bases at V and 6 bases at J, with 17 bases between. The CDR3 here is CASSLPRGFANTIYF. As DNA, the CDR3 is TGTGCCAGCAGCCTCCCGAGGGGGTTTGCAAACACCATATATTTT.

The chain couples TRBV19 to TRBJ2-7; 8 bases fit TRBD2. V trimming: 6 bases; J trimming: 3 bases; junction bases outside the gene matches: 10. This CDR3 comprises 15 residues. CDR1 and CDR2 from the germline V gene are LNHDA and SQIVND (reference sequence). The CDR3 bases are TGTGCCAGTAGCACCGGGTCGGGGGGGCTCTACGAGCAGTACTTC. Protein product: CASSTGSGGLYEQYF.

V gene TRBV19 combines with J gene TRBJ1-5; weak D call: TRBD1 (6 bases). This CDR3 is 14 amino acids long. Germline V gives CDR1 LNHDA, CDR2 SQIVND (reference sequence). V lost 4 bases to trimming and J lost 6 bases, with 13 bases between them. The chain's CDR3 is CASSTTGLGQPQHF. For the CDR3, the DNA is TGTGCCAGTAGTACCACAGGGTTGGGTCAGCCCCAGCATTTT.

The sample holds a few counts of this clone. CDR3 coding DNA: TGTGCCAGCAGCCGCAGATCAGAAAAACTGTTTTTT. It encodes CASSRRSEKLFF. The chain employs TRBV6-6 and TRBJ1-4; D gene ambiguous. Germline V gene lookup returns CDR1 MNHNY and CDR2 SVGAGI (reference sequence). The length of the CDR3 is 12 residues. Trimming stripped 6 bases from V and 8 bases from J, with 10 bases between.

This chain links TRBV12-3 or TRBV12-4 with TRBJ2-5, with D perhaps TRBD1 (6 bases). V shed 9 bases and J shed 1 base, with 9 bases lying between them. The length of the CDR3 is 12 residues. The CDR3 coding sequence is TGTGCCAGGGAACAGGGCCAAGAGACCCAGTACTTC. Translating it yields CAREQGQETQYF.

The chain carries TRBV28 and TRBJ2-4; a weak D match, TRBD2 (5 bases). The length of the CDR3 is 17 residues. Looked up from germline, CDR1 is MDHEN and CDR2 is SYDVKM. The ends were cut back, 5 bases at V and 0 bases at J, with 17 bases in the middle. The CDR3 loop is CASSPTGNGLAKNIQYF. The CDR3, as DNA: TGTGCCAGCAGTCCCACGGGGAACGGGCTAGCCAAAAACATTCAGTACTTC.

The V and J genes are TRBV19 and TRBJ1-6; weak D call: TRBD1 (5 bases). The germline CDR1 and CDR2 sequences are LNHDA and SQIVND (reference sequence). The CDR3 is made up of 13 amino acids. The V end lost 8 bases, the J end lost 11 bases, and 16 bases lay between the germline ends. The CDR3, as DNA: TGTGCCAGTTCCGACAGATTAAGGACACCCCTCCACTTT. This sequence encodes CASSDRLRTPLHF.

The rearrangement links TRBV5-5 to TRBJ2-7; D gene uncertain. Germline V gives CDR1 SGHKS, CDR2 YYEKEE (reference sequence). This CDR3 contains 13 residues. The ends were cut back, 0 bases at V and 3 bases at J, with 7 bases in the middle. The CDR3 is CASSLEPNYEQYF. DNA for the CDR3: TGTGCCAGCAGCTTGGAACCTAACTACGAGCAGTACTTC.

This chain links TRBV20-1 with TRBJ1-4; no definite D call. This CDR3 has 16 residues. Trimming stripped 3 bases from V and 6 bases from J, with 20 bases between. In germline, CDR1 is DFQATT, CDR2 SNEGSKA (reference sequence). CDR3 protein: CSASNAIGGIYEKLFF. In nucleotides, the CDR3 is TGCAGTGCTAGTAATGCAATAGGAGGGATATATGAAAAACTGTTTTTT.

The chain uses TRBV7-2 and TRBJ2-4; a weak D match, TRBD2 (5 bases). Germline CDR1 SGHTA, CDR2 FQGNSA. This CDR3 has 13 amino acids. The ends were cut back, 5 bases at V and 8 bases at J, with 13 bases in the middle. The CDR3: CASSAHTGDIQYF. The CDR3 DNA sequence: TGTGCCAGCAGCGCGCACACCGGGGACATTCAGTACTTC. The full variable domain, its missing parts supplied by reference TRBV7-2 and TRBJ2-4, is GAGVSQSPSNKVTEKGKDVELRCDPISGHTALYWYRQSLGQGLEFLIYFQGNSAPDKSGLPSDRFSAERTGGSVSTLTIQRTQQEDSAVYLCASSAHTGDIQYFGAGTRLSVL.

This rearrangement joins TRBV6-5 to TRBJ2-7; 7 bases align to TRBD2. After removal of 6 bases from V and 5 bases from J, the junction contained 7 bases not matched to a gene. The CDR3 contains 13 residues. Germline V gene lookup returns CDR1 MNHEY and CDR2 SVGAGI. The CDR3, as DNA: TGTGCCAGCAGCCAATCGACTAGCCACGAGCAGTACTTC. It specifies CASSQSTSHEQYF.

The chain uses TRBV24-1 and TRBJ2-2; TRBD2 might be the D (6 bases). V was cut by 4 bases and J by 1 base, with 12 bases left in between. The germline V gene encodes CDR1 KGHDR and CDR2 SFDVKD. The CDR3 contains 16 residues. As DNA, the CDR3 is TGTGCCACCAGTGAGCCGGACGGGGGGAACACCGGGGAGCTGTTTTTT. Protein product: CATSEPDGGNTGELFF.

CDR3: CASSSPGGPSEAFF. In nucleotides, the CDR3 is TGTGCCAGCAGCTCCCCCGGTGGTCCCTCTGAAGCTTTCTTT. The chain recombines TRBV7-9 with TRBJ1-1; no firm D call. This CDR3 comprises 14 residues. Trimming cost V 4 bases and J 6 bases, with 15 bases left between them. Germline loops: CDR1 SEHNR, CDR2 FQNEAQ (reference sequence).